This T cell receptor (beta chain) originates from a study of T cells in Graves' hyperthyroidism and ophthalmopathy. Subjects aged 18 to 65 presented with newly diagnosed hyperthyroidism of less than 2 months' duration. The CDR3 contains 17 residues. J gave up 7 bases and V 3 bases, and 14 bases lay outside the gene matches. Germline values: CDR1 ENHRY, CDR2 SYGVKD. Researchers took RNA transcripts and amplified the TCR beta CDR3 regions from them. A set of HTBI primers served as the primers for a first-round RT-PCR of the TCR CDR3. TCRdb re-called the multiplex PCR reads with MiXCR, one entry per CDR3 protein. This sample has about 360,000 distinct CDR3 sequences; over 10% occur once, and the top ten carry around 9.2%.

The sequenced material came from blood. J is TRBJ2-1 and V is TRBV10-3; 8 nucleotides agree with TRBD2. This receptor was identified in a woman younger than 35 with Graves' hyperthyroidism. The DNA of the CDR3 is TGTGCCATCAGTGAACCCCGCCCCGGGACTAGACCAAATGAGCAGTTCTTC. Residues: CAISEPRPGTRPNEQFF.